This TCR beta chain was identified in a study of T cell changes during pregnancy in multiple sclerosis (dated by TCRdb to about 2019). Describing the broader study: The study looked at changes in the T cell repertoire across pregnancy in women with multiple sclerosis.

Library preparation used the immunoSEQ multiplex PCR assay. TCRdb's version of the immuneACCESS table is confined to in-frame rearrangements and falls short of the full clone set. An unresolved V gene accounts for under half of the shortfall where checked; the remainder is of unknown origin. Here the sample has around 58,000 clones; about 90% occur a single time. The top ten clones comprise nearly 0.5% of the sample. Concerning this clone: Its specific antigen is unknown. Qualities for individual bases were not recorded, and no much larger clone is one base off.

The material sequenced was CD4+ T cells from peripheral blood mononuclear cells, taken after pregnancy. This TCR was recovered from a female donor in good health, enrolled as a control in a pregnancy study.

The DNA is as follows: TGTGCCAGCAGCTTTAGCGGGGGGTCTTTGGAGACCCAGTACTTC. It encodes CASSFSGGSLETQYF. The sequence joins TRBV7-2 to TRBJ2-5; TRBD2 fits 10 bases in the junction. Trimming leaves V shorter by 3 bases and J shorter by 5 bases, with the junction holding 6 bases beyond the gene matches. The CDR3 goes from the cysteine to the phenylalanine over 15 residues. Of the read, only the CDR3 DNA is kept; its 45 bases are in frame from base 1. The germline V gene specifies SGHTA as CDR1 and FQGNSA as CDR2.